Listed here is a single T cell receptor beta chain. This clonotype has only a few counts. Its antigen is unknown. One base away there is no much larger clone; base qualities are not given. This specimen belongs to a study of T cells in Graves' hyperthyroidism and ophthalmopathy (dated by TCRdb to the late 2010s). For the study in its entirety: Peripheral blood samples were taken at initial diagnosis, before any treatment was given. A discovery cohort of fewer than 110 patients, 43 with Graves' ophthalmopathy and 55 to 60 with stable Graves' hyperthyroidism, was used to find distinguishing TCR V-J signatures. An independent validation cohort of under 20 hyperthyroidism patients and about 16 patients who later progressed to ophthalmopathy tested prospective prediction of ophthalmopathy. The roughly 100 discovery patients were divided at random into training and test sets in a 7:3 ratio. In about six Graves' hyperthyroidism patients, the study also compared T-cell repertoires from thyroid tissue with T-cell repertoires from blood. Following sampling, methimazole starting at 30 mg daily was given to hyperthyroidism patients, and high-dose intravenous methylprednisolone was given to ophthalmopathy patients. According to the paper, TCR Vbeta CDR3 sequencing was carried out on about 140 peripheral blood samples, which came from approximately 43 ophthalmopathy, 70 to 80 hyperthyroidism and about 17 progressor patients. Overall study results and their limits: Most expanded thyroid clonotypes (frequency above 0.001) were also detected in blood, suggesting blood repertoires may reflect thyroid immune responses. During validation, the model predicted progression to ophthalmopathy a median of around six months ahead of onset, with more than 55% sensitivity and about 75% specificity. Sample size was not statistically predetermined, and investigators were not blinded to group allocation. A model built on a 13 V-J signature distinguished ophthalmopathy from stable hyperthyroidism, reaching around 87% sensitivity and around 82% specificity in cross-validation and 80%/75% in testing.

The CDR3 runs 14 amino acids, cysteine and phenylalanine included. Kept here is only the CDR3 DNA, which spans 42 bases and is read in frame from base 1. Trimming takes 3 bases from V and 8 bases from J, and the germline ends sit 14 bases apart. The germline V gene (reference sequence) specifies PRHDT as CDR1 and FYEKMQ as CDR2. Graves' hyperthyroidism was defined as stable when no progression to ophthalmopathy occurred over 18 months of follow-up. Hyperthyroidism patients were aged 18 to 65 years and newly diagnosed, with disease duration of less than 2 months. Any patient with an uncontrolled infection, another autoimmune disease, pregnancy or lactation was excluded. Clinical symptoms, serum thyroxine and TRAb, thyroid ultrasound, and orbital computed tomography formed the basis for the diagnoses. Ficoll-Paque density gradient centrifugation was used to isolate PBMCs from 8 to 10 ml of fresh peripheral blood. Total RNA was extracted using Trizol reagent, and RNA quality was assessed on an Agilent 2100 Bioanalyzer.

Amplification of TCR beta CDR3 regions was carried out from RNA transcripts. A first-round RT-PCR of the TCR CDR3 used the HTBI primer set with the Qiagen OneStep RT-PCR kit. Libraries were constructed in a second round of multiplex PCR, after which size selection and purification were performed. Paired-end sequencing of the libraries was performed with 100 bp reads on an Illumina HiSeq2000. On the study's bioinformatics: SOAPnuke was used to process the raw data, throwing out any read that contained adapters or uncalled bases, had a mean Phred below 15, or lacked an exact constant-primer or identifier match. High-quality paired reads were merged using COPE v1.2.5, and each unique nucleotide sequence was defined as a clonotype. Clonotypes were aligned to IMGT TRBV, TRBD and TRBJ reference segments using MiTCR v1.1. Analysis was restricted to V-J combinations with a frequency above 0.0001, which covered 98% to 99.2% of repertoires. A TCS score was defined as the ratio of F50 (clonal expansion) to E x V (chaos), with BLOSUM62-based TCRdist applied between CDR3 peptides within each V-J. Welch's t-statistics and random forest reduced 500 to 550 V-J features to 13, which were used in a naive Bayes classifier (R e1071). The public reads were run again by TCRdb, first through fastp at Q25 and then through MiXCR, and only productive beta chains were kept. Rows are unified per CDR3 protein, each entry keeping the most common DNA and genes. The V and J calls and clone size come from TCRdb's table, not from the authors' own analysis. Here the sample has 400,000 to 600,000 distinct CDR3 sequences; less than 25% occur a single time. Of the sample, more than 20% is held by the ten largest clones.

The chain employs TRBV13 and TRBJ2-4; the D gene remains uncertain. This receptor was identified in a man in his late teens or twenties with Graves' hyperthyroidism. Sequences were obtained from blood. The nucleotide sequence reads TGTGCCAGCAGCTTTGGTAGGAAATGGGACATTCAGTACTTC. It specifies CASSFGRKWDIQYF. Outside the CDR3, residues come from the reference TRBV13 and TRBJ2-4 proteins, so the full variable domain is: AAGVIQSPRHLIKEKRETATLKCYPIPRHDTVYWYQQGPGQDPQFLISFYEKMQSDKGSIPDRFSAQQFSDYHSELNMSSLELGDSALYFCASSFGRKWDIQYFGAGTRLSVL.